What follows are 6 T cell receptor beta chains derived from one specimen sequenced in a study of graft-versus-host responses after intestinal transplantation. Measured with immunoSEQ multiplex PCR; TCRdb has only the in-frame clones, and not every one. The table records under 25,000 clones, approximately 89% of them present only once. Source: bone marrow, taken roughly 130 days after transplant. The receptors were sampled from a human patient who received an intestinal transplant, so some T cells may come from the graft donor.

V gene TRBV5-1 combines with J gene TRBJ2-7; D might be TRBD2 (5 bases). The ends were cut back, 0 bases at V and 0 bases at J, with 13 bases in the middle. Germline CDR1 reads SGHRS; CDR2 reads YFSETQ. The CDR3 runs to 16 residues. As DNA, the CDR3 is TGCGCCAGCAGCTTGGCCTCGGCTAGCAGCTCCTACGAGCAGTACTTC. This sequence encodes CASSLASASSSYEQYF.

V usage is TRBV5-8 and J usage is TRBJ2-1, with D possibly matching TRBD2 (6 bases). Germline loops: CDR1 SGHTS, CDR2 YDEGEE. V lost 2 bases and J 7 bases, leaving 13 bases between the germline ends. The CDR3 is made up of 14 amino acids. The CDR3 DNA reads as TGTGCCAGCAGCTTTGGGGGGTTGGGGAATGAGCAGTTCTTC. It encodes CASSFGGLGNEQFF.

V usage is TRBV27 and J usage is TRBJ2-1; D ambiguous. This CDR3 is built from 14 residues. V shed 2 bases and J shed 2 bases, with 7 bases lying between them. Germline CDR1 MNHEY, CDR2 SMNVEV (reference sequence). The DNA for the CDR3 is TGTGCCAGCAGTTTAACCGGGCCCTACAATGAGCAGTTCTTC. This translates into CASSLTGPYNEQFF.

This sequence joins TRBV9 and TRBJ2-3; D is ambiguous. Trimming removed 1 base at V and 6 bases at J, with 18 bases between. The CDR3 sequence is 16 residues long. The germline V gene has CDR1 SGDLS and CDR2 YYNGEE. This CDR3 is CASSVRSSGGEDTQYF. CDR3 bases: TGTGCCAGCAGCGTACGGTCCTCCGGTGGTGAGGATACGCAGTATTTT.

The CDR3 is CASSTGAEAGAYGYTF. CDR3 sequence (DNA): TGTGCCAGTAGTACCGGGGCTGAGGCAGGAGCCTATGGCTACACCTTC. The rearrangement uses TRBV19 and TRBJ1-2; tentatively, D is TRBD1 (5 bases). Trimming cost V 4 bases and J 4 bases, with 19 bases left between them. The CDR3 has 16 amino acids. Germline CDR1 LNHDA, CDR2 SQIVND (reference sequence).

The chain couples TRBV14 to TRBJ1-5; D gene ambiguous. The CDR3 extends over 13 amino acids. Germline assignment: CDR1 SGHDN and CDR2 FVKESK. V was shortened by 4 bases and J by 7 bases, with 11 bases between the two germline ends. The CDR3 region is CASSLSPRQPQHF. Here the CDR3 DNA reads TGTGCCAGCAGCCTCTCACCCCGGCAGCCCCAGCATTTT.